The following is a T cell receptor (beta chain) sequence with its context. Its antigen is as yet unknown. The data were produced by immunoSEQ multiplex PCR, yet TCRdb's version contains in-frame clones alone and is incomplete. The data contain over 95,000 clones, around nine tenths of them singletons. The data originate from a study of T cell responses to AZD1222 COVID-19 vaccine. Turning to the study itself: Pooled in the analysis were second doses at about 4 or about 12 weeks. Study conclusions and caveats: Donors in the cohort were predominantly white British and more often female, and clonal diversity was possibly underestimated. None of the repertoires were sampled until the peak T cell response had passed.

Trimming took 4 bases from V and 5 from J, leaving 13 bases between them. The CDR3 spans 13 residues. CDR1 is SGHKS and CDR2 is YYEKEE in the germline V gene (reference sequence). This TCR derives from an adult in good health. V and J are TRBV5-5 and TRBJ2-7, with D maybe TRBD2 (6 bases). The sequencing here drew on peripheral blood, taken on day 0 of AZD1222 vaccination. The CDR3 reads CASSQGRTNEQYV. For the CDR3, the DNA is TGTGCCAGCAGCCAAGGAAGGACTAACGAGCAGTACGTC.